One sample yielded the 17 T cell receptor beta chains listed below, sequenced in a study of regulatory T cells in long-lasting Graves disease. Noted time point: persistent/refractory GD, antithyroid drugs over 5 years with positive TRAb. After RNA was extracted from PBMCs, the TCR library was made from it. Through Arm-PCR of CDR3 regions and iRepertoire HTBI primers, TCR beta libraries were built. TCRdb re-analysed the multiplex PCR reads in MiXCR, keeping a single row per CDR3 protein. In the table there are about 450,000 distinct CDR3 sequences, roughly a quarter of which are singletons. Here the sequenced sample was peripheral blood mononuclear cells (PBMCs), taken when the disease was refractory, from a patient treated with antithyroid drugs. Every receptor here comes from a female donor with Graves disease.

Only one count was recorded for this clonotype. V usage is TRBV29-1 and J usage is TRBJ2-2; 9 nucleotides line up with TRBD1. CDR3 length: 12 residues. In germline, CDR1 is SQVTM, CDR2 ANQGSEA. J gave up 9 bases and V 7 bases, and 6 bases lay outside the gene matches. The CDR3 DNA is TGCAGCGCAGGGACAGGGAAATGGGAGCTGTTTTTT. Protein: CSAGTGKWELFF.

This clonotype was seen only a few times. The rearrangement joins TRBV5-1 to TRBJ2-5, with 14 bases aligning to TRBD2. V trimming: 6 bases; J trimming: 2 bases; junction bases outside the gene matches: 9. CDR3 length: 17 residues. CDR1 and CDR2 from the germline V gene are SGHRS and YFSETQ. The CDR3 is CASISGLAGVRQETQYF. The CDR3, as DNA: TGCGCCAGCATCTCGGGACTAGCGGGAGTGCGGCAAGAGACCCAGTACTTC.

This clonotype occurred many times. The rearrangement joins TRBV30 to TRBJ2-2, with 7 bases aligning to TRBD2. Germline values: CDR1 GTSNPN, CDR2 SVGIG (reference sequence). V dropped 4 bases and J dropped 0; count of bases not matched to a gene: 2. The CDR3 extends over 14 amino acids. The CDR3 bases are TGTGCCTGGACTAGCGGAACGAACACCGGGGAGCTGTTTTTT. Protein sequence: CAWTSGTNTGELFF. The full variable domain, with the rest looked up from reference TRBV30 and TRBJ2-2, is SQTIHQWPATLVQPVGSPLSLECTVEGTSNPNLYWYRQAAGRGLQLLFYSVGIGQISSEVPQNLSASRPQDRQFILSSKKLLLSDSGFYLCAWTSGTNTGELFFGEGSRLTVL.

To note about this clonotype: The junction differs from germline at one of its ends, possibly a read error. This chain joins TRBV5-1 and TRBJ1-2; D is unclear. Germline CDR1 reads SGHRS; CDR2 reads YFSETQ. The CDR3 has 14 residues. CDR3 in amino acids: CASSLVEGREGYTF. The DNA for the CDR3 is TGTGCCAGCAGCTTGGTAGAAGGCCGAGAGGGCTACACCTTC.

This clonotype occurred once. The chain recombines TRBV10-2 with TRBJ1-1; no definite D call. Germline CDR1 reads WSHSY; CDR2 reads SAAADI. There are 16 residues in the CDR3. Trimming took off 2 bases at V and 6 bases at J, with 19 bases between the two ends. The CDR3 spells CASSETPHRDRPEAFF. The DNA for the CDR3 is TGCGCCAGCAGTGAGACACCACATAGAGACCGCCCTGAAGCTTTCTTT.

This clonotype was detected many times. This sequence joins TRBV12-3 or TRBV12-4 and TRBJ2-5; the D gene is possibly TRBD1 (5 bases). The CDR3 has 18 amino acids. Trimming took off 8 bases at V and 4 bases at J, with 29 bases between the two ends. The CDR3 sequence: CASGLGRVGYSIGETQYF. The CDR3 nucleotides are TGTGCCAGCGGCCTGGGCAGGGTGGGATATAGTATCGGAGAGACCCAGTACTTC.

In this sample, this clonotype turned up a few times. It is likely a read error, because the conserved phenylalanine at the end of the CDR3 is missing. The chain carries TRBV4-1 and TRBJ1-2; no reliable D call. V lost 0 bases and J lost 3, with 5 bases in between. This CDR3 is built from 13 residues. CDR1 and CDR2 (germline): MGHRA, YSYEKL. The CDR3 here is CASSQDGYYGYTL. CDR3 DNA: TGCGCCAGCAGCCAAGACGGGTACTATGGCTACACCCTC.

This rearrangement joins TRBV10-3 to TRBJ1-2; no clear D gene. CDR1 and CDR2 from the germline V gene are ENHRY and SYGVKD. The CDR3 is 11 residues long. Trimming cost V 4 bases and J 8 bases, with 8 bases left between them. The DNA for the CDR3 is TGTGCCATCAGTGCCAGTCTGGGCTACACCTTC. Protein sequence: CAISASLGYTF.

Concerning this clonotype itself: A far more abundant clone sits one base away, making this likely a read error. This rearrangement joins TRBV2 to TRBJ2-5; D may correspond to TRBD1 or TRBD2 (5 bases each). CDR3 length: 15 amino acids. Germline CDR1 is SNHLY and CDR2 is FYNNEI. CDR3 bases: TGTGCCAGCAGGGAGGACACAAGCCGCCAAGGGACCCAGTACTTC. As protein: CASREDTSRQGTQYF.

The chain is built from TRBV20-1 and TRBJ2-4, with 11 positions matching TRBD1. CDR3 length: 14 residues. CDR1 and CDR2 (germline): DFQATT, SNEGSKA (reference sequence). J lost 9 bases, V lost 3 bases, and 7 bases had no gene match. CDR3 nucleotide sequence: TGCAGTGCTAGCCCGGGACAGGGGGGAACCATTCAGTACTTC. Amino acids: CSASPGQGGTIQYF.

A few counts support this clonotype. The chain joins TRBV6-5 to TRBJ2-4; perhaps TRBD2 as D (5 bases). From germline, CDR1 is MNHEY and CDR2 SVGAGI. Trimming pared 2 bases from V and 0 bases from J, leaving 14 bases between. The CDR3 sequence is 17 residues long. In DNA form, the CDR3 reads TGTGCCAGCAGTTACGTGGCTACCGGACTAGCCAAAAACATTCAGTACTTC. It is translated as CASSYVATGLAKNIQYF.

CDR3 bases: TGTGCCAGCAGCTTGCCAGGGGACCCTCTATCTGGGGCCAACGTCCTGACTTTC. It codes for CASSLPGDPLSGANVLTF. This chain links TRBV7-8 with TRBJ2-6; TRBD1 is a possible D gene (6 bases). The CDR3 has 18 residues. In germline, CDR1 is SGHVS, CDR2 FQNEAQ. Trimming took off 3 bases at V and 1 base at J, with 16 bases between the two ends.

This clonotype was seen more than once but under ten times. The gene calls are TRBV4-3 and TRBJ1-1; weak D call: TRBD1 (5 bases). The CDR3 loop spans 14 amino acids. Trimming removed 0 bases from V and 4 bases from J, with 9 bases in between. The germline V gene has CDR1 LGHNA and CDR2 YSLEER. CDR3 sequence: CASSQEGVGTEAFF. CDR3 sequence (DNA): TGCGCCAGCAGCCAAGAAGGGGTTGGCACTGAAGCTTTCTTT.

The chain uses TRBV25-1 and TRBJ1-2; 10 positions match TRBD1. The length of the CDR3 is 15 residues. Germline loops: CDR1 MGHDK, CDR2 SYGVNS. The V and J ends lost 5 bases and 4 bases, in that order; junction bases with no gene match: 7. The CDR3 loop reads CASSSTGGKGYGYTF. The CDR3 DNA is TGTGCCAGCAGTTCGACAGGGGGCAAGGGCTATGGCTACACCTTC.

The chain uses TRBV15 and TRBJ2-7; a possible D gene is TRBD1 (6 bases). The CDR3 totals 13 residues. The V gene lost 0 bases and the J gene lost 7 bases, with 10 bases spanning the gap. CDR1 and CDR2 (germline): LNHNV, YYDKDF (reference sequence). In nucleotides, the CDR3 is TGTGCCACCAGCAGAGATGGGACATGGGAGCAGTACTTC. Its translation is CATSRDGTWEQYF.

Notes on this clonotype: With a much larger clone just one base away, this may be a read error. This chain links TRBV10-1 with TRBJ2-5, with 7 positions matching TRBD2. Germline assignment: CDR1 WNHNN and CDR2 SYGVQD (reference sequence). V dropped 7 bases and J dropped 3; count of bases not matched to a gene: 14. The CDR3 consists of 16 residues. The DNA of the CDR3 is TGCGCCAGCATTACAAATGGACTAGGGCGCAAAGAGACCCAGTACTTC. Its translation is CASITNGLGRKETQYF.

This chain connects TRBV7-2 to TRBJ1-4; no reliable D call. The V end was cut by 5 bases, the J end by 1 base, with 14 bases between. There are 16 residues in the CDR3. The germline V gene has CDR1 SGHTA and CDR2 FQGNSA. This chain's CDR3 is CASSRGPIITNEKLFF. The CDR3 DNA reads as TGTGCCAGCAGCCGCGGGCCGATAATAACTAATGAAAAACTGTTTTTT.